Listed here are 32 T cell receptor beta chains from one sample, sequenced in a study of shared clonotypes between healthy human individuals. Measured with immunoSEQ multiplex PCR; TCRdb has only the in-frame clones, and not every one. The sample shows some 630,000 clones, 55% to 75% of them seen only once. The sequenced sample consisted of memory CD4+ T cells sorted from blood. The sample's subset: CD45RA-negative fraction. These receptors were obtained from a woman in her thirties in good health.

In this sample, this clone turned up a few times. V usage is TRBV23-1 and J usage is TRBJ1-2, with a weak D call TRBD1 (6 bases). TRBV23-1 counts as an open reading frame of uncertain function. The CDR3 covers 18 residues. V dropped 6 bases and J dropped 4 bases, with 27 bases sitting between them. CDR3 sequence reads: CASRSRCWMGARSYGYTF. The CDR3 DNA reads as TGCGCCAGCAGGTCTCGGTGCTGGATGGGGGCGCGGAGCTATGGCTACACCTTC.

V gene TRBV29-1 combines with J gene TRBJ2-1; no definite D call. V was clipped by 4 bases and J by 8 bases, with 9 bases between them. Germline CDR1 reads SQVTM; CDR2 reads ANQGSEA. The CDR3 extends over 11 amino acids. The CDR3 here is CSVAQIYEQFF. The CDR3 region has the DNA TGCAGCGTTGCTCAGATCTATGAGCAGTTCTTC.

The chain carries TRBV5-4 and TRBJ2-7; 11 nucleotides agree with TRBD2. The CDR3 runs 16 residues. CDR1 and CDR2 from the germline V gene are SGHNT and YYREEE (reference sequence). Trimming cost V 2 bases and J 3 bases; bases outside gene matches: 7. This CDR3 is CASSFRPGLADYEQYF. The CDR3 DNA is TGTGCCAGCAGCTTTCGACCGGGACTAGCGGACTACGAGCAGTACTTC.

This clone has just one count. The chain carries TRBV9 and TRBJ1-1; 8 nucleotides align to TRBD1. This CDR3 region has 14 residues. V gave up 0 bases and J gave up 3 bases; unmatched junction bases: 1. From germline, CDR1 is SGDLS and CDR2 YYNGEE. The CDR3 here is CASSVEGQDTEAFF. Written as DNA, the CDR3 is TGTGCCAGCAGCGTAGAGGGACAGGACACTGAAGCTTTCTTT.

This chain links TRBV7-9 with TRBJ1-4; 7 bases fit TRBD1. Trimming cost V 5 bases and J 7 bases; bases outside gene matches: 10. The CDR3 runs to 15 residues. The germline V gene has CDR1 SEHNR and CDR2 FQNEAQ (reference sequence). CDR3 loop: CASSLRQGGPEKLFF. As DNA, the CDR3 is TGTGCCAGCAGCCTGCGACAGGGCGGCCCTGAAAAACTGTTTTTT. The full variable domain, in which reference TRBV7-9 and TRBJ1-4 provide the parts outside the CDR3, is DTGVSQNPRHKITKRGQNVTFRCDPISEHNRLYWYRQTLGQGPEFLTYFQNEAQLEKSRLLSDRFSAERPKGSFSTLEIQRTEQGDSAMYLCASSLRQGGPEKLFFGSGTQLSVL.

The chain recombines TRBV28 with TRBJ1-5; 11 nucleotides match TRBD1. Germline CDR1 and CDR2: MDHEN and SYDVKM. The CDR3 spans 15 residues. Germline trimming cut 7 bases from V and 5 bases from J; bases unmatched to any gene: 7. The CDR3 loop is CASMTPGQGDQPQHF. The CDR3 DNA reads as TGTGCCAGCATGACCCCGGGACAGGGGGATCAGCCCCAGCATTTT.

The table lists this clone with many counts. The V gene is TRBV7-2, the J gene TRBJ2-3; D possibly uses TRBD1 or TRBD2 (5 bases each). CDR3 size: 18 residues. Germline assignment: CDR1 SGHTA and CDR2 FQGNSA. Trimming cost V 0 bases and J 2 bases, with 18 bases left between them. The CDR3 bases are TGTGCCAGCAGCTTAGCGGGGACCAACAAAGGGTCCACAGATACGCAGTATTTT. Translated: CASSLAGTNKGSTDTQYF. Drawing the rest from reference TRBV7-2 and TRBJ2-3, the complete variable domain is GAGVSQSPSNKVTEKGKDVELRCDPISGHTALYWYRQSLGQGLEFLIYFQGNSAPDKSGLPSDRFSAERTGGSVSTLTIQRTQQEDSAVYLCASSLAGTNKGSTDTQYFGPGTRLTVL.

The chain joins TRBV28 to TRBJ2-5; D is tentatively TRBD1 or TRBD2 (6 bases each). Between the trimmed V and J ends, which lost 4 bases and 0 bases, there was a span of 9 bases. This CDR3 has 14 amino acids. From germline, CDR1 is MDHEN and CDR2 SYDVKM. CDR3 loop: CASSWGANQETQYF. The CDR3 DNA sequence: TGTGCCAGCAGTTGGGGGGCGAACCAAGAGACCCAGTACTTC.

This clone was detected only a few times. V gene TRBV7-9 combines with J gene TRBJ1-5; TRBD1 matches at 8 bases. With V trimmed by 5 bases and J by 7 bases, 10 bases remained unmatched. The CDR3 consists of 15 residues. Germline V gives CDR1 SEHNR, CDR2 FQNEAQ (reference sequence). The CDR3 reads CASSLDRAGDQPQHF. CDR3 in DNA: TGTGCCAGCAGCCTGGACAGGGCAGGAGACCAGCCCCAGCATTTT. Together with reference TRBV7-9 and TRBJ1-5, the CDR3 gives the full variable domain: DTGVSQNPRHKITKRGQNVTFRCDPISEHNRLYWYRQTLGQGPEFLTYFQNEAQLEKSRLLSDRFSAERPKGSFSTLEIQRTEQGDSAMYLCASSLDRAGDQPQHFGDGTRLSIL.

This chain links TRBV27 with TRBJ1-4; no firm D call. There are 13 residues in the CDR3. CDR1 and CDR2 (germline): MNHEY, SMNVEV (reference sequence). Trimming cost V 5 bases and J 8 bases, with 12 bases left between them. CDR3 nucleotides: TGTGCCAGCAGTCCACGAGAGGGCGAAAAACTGTTTTTT. Protein sequence: CASSPREGEKLFF.

The J gene is TRBJ2-7, the V gene TRBV28; D is perhaps TRBD1 (6 bases). CDR1 is MDHEN and CDR2 is SYDVKM in the germline V gene. This CDR3 has 18 residues. Trimming took 1 base from V and 0 from J, leaving 19 bases between them. CDR3 DNA sequence: TGTGCCAGCAGTTTATACGCCCCCGGACAGCCTAGCTCCTACGAGCAGTACTTC. Translation gives CASSLYAPGQPSSYEQYF.

The CDR3 protein is CASIRIQARGNNEQFF. In DNA, the CDR3 is TGTGCCAGCATCCGAATTCAAGCGAGGGGAAACAATGAGCAGTTCTTC. This sequence joins TRBV7-9 and TRBJ2-1, with D perhaps TRBD1 or TRBD2 (5 bases each). Germline CDR1 SEHNR, CDR2 FQNEAQ (reference sequence). V lost 7 bases, J lost 5 bases, and 21 bases lay in between. There are 16 residues in the CDR3. The full variable domain, rest sourced from reference TRBV7-9 and TRBJ2-1, is DTGVSQNPRHKITKRGQNVTFRCDPISEHNRLYWYRQTLGQGPEFLTYFQNEAQLEKSRLLSDRFSAERPKGSFSTLEIQRTEQGDSAMYLCASIRIQARGNNEQFFGPGTRLTVL.

The chain is built from TRBV5-5 and TRBJ2-7; either TRBD1 or TRBD2 may supply D (7 bases each). Trimming stripped 0 bases from V and 9 bases from J, with 16 bases between. The CDR3 is made up of 14 amino acids. The germline CDR1 and CDR2 sequences are SGHKS and YYEKEE (reference sequence). CDR3 DNA sequence: TGTGCCAGCAGCTTGGAGGGGGCGGGAGTAGCGCAGTACTTC. It yields the protein CASSLEGAGVAQYF. Together with reference TRBV5-5 and TRBJ2-7, the CDR3 gives the full variable domain: DAGVTQSPTHLIKTRGQQVTLRCSPISGHKSVSWYQQVLGQGPQFIFQYYEKEERGRGNFPDRFSARQFPNYSSELNVNALLLGDSALYLCASSLEGAGVAQYFGPGTRLTVT.

The chain carries TRBV5-1 and TRBJ2-2; D may match TRBD1 or TRBD2 (5 bases each). Looked up from germline, CDR1 is SGHRS and CDR2 is YFSETQ. This CDR3 has 17 residues. V lost 3 bases and J 4 bases, leaving 19 bases between the germline ends. The CDR3 DNA reads as TGCGCCAGCAGCTCGATCACCGGGACCGATGTCACCGGGGAGCTGTTTTTT. This gives the protein CASSSITGTDVTGELFF.

Only one count was recorded for this clone. The chain has TRBV15 and TRBJ2-6, with 11 bases matching TRBD1. Germline V CDR1 and CDR2: LNHNV, YYDKDF (reference sequence). The junction had 6 bases not matched to a gene; V was cut back by 1 base and J by 1 base. This CDR3 contains 19 residues. CDR3 region: CATSRGPDRGRSGANVLTF. The DNA for the CDR3 is TGTGCCACCAGCAGAGGGCCGGACAGGGGGCGTTCTGGGGCCAACGTCCTGACTTTC.

This chain connects TRBV4-1 to TRBJ2-1; D is unclear. This CDR3 contains 13 residues. The germline V gene has CDR1 MGHRA and CDR2 YSYEKL. V dropped 2 bases and J dropped 7 bases, with 9 bases sitting between them. CDR3 amino acids: CASSQRGRNEQFF. CDR3 DNA: TGCGCCAGCAGCCAACGTGGACGTAATGAGCAGTTCTTC.

This clone was counted between two and nine times. The chain is built from TRBV4-1 and TRBJ1-1, with TRBD1 matching over 9 bases. The V and J ends lost 4 bases and 1 base, in that order; junction bases with no gene match: 16. The CDR3 totals 19 residues. Germline values: CDR1 MGHRA, CDR2 YSYEKL. CDR3 nucleotides: TGCGCCAGCAGCCCTAAATTCGGACAGGGGTCTTCCTCGAACACTGAAGCTTTCTTT. It translates to CASSPKFGQGSSSNTEAFF.

The chain links TRBV7-2 to TRBJ1-1; D is unclear. This CDR3 spans 14 amino acids. Germline V gene data show CDR1 as SGHTA and CDR2 as FQGNSA. V lost 5 bases and J 5 bases, leaving 15 bases between the germline ends. CDR3 loop: CASSPDPQRTEAFF. The CDR3 bases are TGTGCCAGCAGCCCGGATCCGCAGAGGACTGAAGCTTTCTTT.

The chain employs TRBV2 and TRBJ2-7; D is ambiguous. CDR1 and CDR2 from the germline V gene are SNHLY and FYNNEI. The CDR3 consists of 14 residues. Trimming took off 2 bases at V and 3 bases at J, with 11 bases between the two ends. The CDR3 protein is CASSEFSAIYEQYF. The DNA for the CDR3 is TGTGCCAGCAGTGAATTCTCGGCAATCTACGAGCAGTACTTC.

The chain uses TRBV4-2 and TRBJ1-5, with 7 nucleotides matching TRBD1. The length of the CDR3 is 14 residues. CDR1 is LGHNA and CDR2 is YNFKEQ in the germline V gene. V was clipped by 5 bases and J by 6 bases; unmatched bases: 7. The chain's CDR3 is CASSKGQEGQPQHF. The DNA of the CDR3 is TGTGCCAGCAGCAAAGGACAGGAGGGTCAGCCCCAGCATTTT.

Concerning this clone itself: The germline gene is not matched at one end of the junction; a read error may be the cause. This rearrangement joins TRBV19 to TRBJ2-1; 11 bases are a match to TRBD2. This CDR3 has 14 residues. In germline, CDR1 is LNHDA, CDR2 SQIVND (reference sequence). As DNA, the CDR3 is TGTGCGAGTAGCGGGAGGGCCAGGTATTATGAGCAGTTCTTC. This sequence encodes CASSGRARYYEQFF.

This clone was seen a handful of times. The chain joins TRBV28 to TRBJ1-2, with D tentatively TRBD1 (5 bases). The CDR3 runs 13 residues. V shed 3 bases and J shed 7 bases, with 12 bases lying between them. Germline V CDR1 and CDR2: MDHEN, SYDVKM. DNA of the CDR3: TGTGCCAGCAGTTTCCAGGGTTCAGGTGGCTACACCTTC. It codes for CASSFQGSGGYTF.

The chain joins TRBV27 to TRBJ1-1; 7 bases align to TRBD1. The CDR3 loop spans 13 amino acids. The V and J ends lost 6 bases and 10 bases, in that order; junction bases with no gene match: 11. CDR1 and CDR2 (germline): MNHEY, SMNVEV (reference sequence). The CDR3 region is CASSPLDRVGAFF. Here the CDR3 DNA reads TGTGCCAGCAGCCCCTTAGACAGGGTCGGAGCTTTCTTT.

The gene calls are TRBV7-3 and TRBJ2-1; TRBD2 agrees at 15 bases. In germline, CDR1 is SGHTA, CDR2 FQGTGA. The CDR3 runs to 22 residues. V gave up 0 bases and J gave up 0 bases; unmatched junction bases: 12. The CDR3 reads CASSLTGTGTSGRRSSYNEQFF. The CDR3 coding sequence is TGTGCCAGCAGCTTAACGGGTACCGGGACTAGCGGGAGGCGGAGCTCCTACAATGAGCAGTTCTTC.

The chain employs TRBV7-9 and TRBJ2-7, with D maybe TRBD2 (6 bases). The CDR3 covers 14 residues. The germline V and J ends were trimmed by 1 base and 3 bases, with 10 bases remaining between them. Germline assignment: CDR1 SEHNR and CDR2 FQNEAQ (reference sequence). In DNA form, the CDR3 reads TGTGCCAGCAGCTTAGGTCAGCGGGTCTACGAGCAGTACTTC. It translates to CASSLGQRVYEQYF.

This clone was found many times. The same CDR3 is also encoded by other DNA sequences in this sample. The chain links TRBV19 to TRBJ1-5; 8 bases line up with TRBD1. This CDR3 is 15 amino acids long. Germline V gene data show CDR1 as LNHDA and CDR2 as SQIVND (reference sequence). Trimming at V came to 2 bases and at J to 3 bases, leaving 3 bases not matched to a gene. DNA of the CDR3: TGTGCCAGTAGTATATCGGACAGGGACAATCAGCCCCAGCATTTT. Translation: CASSISDRDNQPQHF.

This chain links TRBV5-1 with TRBJ2-7, with D maybe TRBD1 (6 bases). The CDR3 consists of 15 residues. V was shortened by 5 bases and J by 4 bases, with 19 bases between the two germline ends. Looked up from germline, CDR1 is SGHRS and CDR2 is YFSETQ. This CDR3 reads CASRPAYTGKYEQYF. The CDR3 bases are TGCGCCAGCAGGCCCGCCTACACAGGGAAGTACGAGCAGTACTTC.

The rearrangement joins TRBV7-2 to TRBJ1-4; D not resolved. Germline V gene lookup returns CDR1 SGHTA and CDR2 FQGNSA. V was trimmed by 2 bases and J by 0 bases, leaving 13 bases between them. This CDR3 has 17 residues. This chain's CDR3 is CASSLIMVGATNEKLFF. The CDR3 coding sequence is TGTGCCAGCAGCTTAATTATGGTTGGGGCAACTAATGAAAAACTGTTTTTT.

This chain links TRBV10-2 with TRBJ2-4, with D possibly being TRBD2 (5 bases). Germline V CDR1 and CDR2: WSHSY, SAAADI. The CDR3 is made up of 16 amino acids. V dropped 2 bases and J dropped 6 bases, with 17 bases sitting between them. The CDR3 region has the DNA TGCGCCAGCAGTGAGGGTCTCGGGGTTGGAAGAAACATTCAGTACTTC. Its protein is CASSEGLGVGRNIQYF.

This clone was recorded at least ten times. V gene TRBV2 combines with J gene TRBJ2-1; 14 bases match TRBD2. The V segment lost 5 bases and the J segment 3 bases; nucleotides outside the gene matches: 6. Germline lookup yields CDR1 SNHLY and CDR2 FYNNEI. The CDR3 contains 17 residues. The CDR3 spells CASSPRLAGGFYNEQFF. CDR3 nucleotide sequence: TGTGCCAGCAGTCCGCGACTAGCGGGAGGGTTCTACAATGAGCAGTTCTTC.

This rearrangement joins TRBV21-1 to TRBJ1-1; the table names TRBD1, a call not compared with the DNA. TRBV21-1 corresponds to a pseudogene. This CDR3 region has 13 residues. CDR3 DNA: TGTGCCAGCAGCCCAGGGACAGGGGGAAGGGCTTTCTTT. Translated: CASSPGTGGRAFF.

The gene calls are TRBV27 and TRBJ2-3; 9 bases are a match to TRBD1. The length of the CDR3 is 15 residues. V dropped 5 bases and J dropped 4; count of bases not matched to a gene: 7. CDR1 and CDR2 (germline): MNHEY, SMNVEV (reference sequence). In nucleotides, the CDR3 is TGTGCCAGCAGTCCCGGACAGGGGAGGCCAGATACGCAGTATTTT. This gives the protein CASSPGQGRPDTQYF.